These 17 T cell receptor beta chains share one sample of origin, sequenced in a study of blood T cell repertoires in COVID-19. The repertoire was sequenced with immunoSEQ multiplex PCR; TCRdb's copy has only in-frame clones and lacks some. This repertoire shows about 180,000 clones, roughly 88% found once; its top ten account for roughly 8.6%. Sequenced sample: PBMCs or T cells enriched from blood (not recorded which). Receptor source: a young woman who had recovered from COVID-19.

V gene TRBV3-1 (or the pseudogene TRBV3-2) combines with J gene TRBJ2-2; D unclear. V was trimmed by 5 bases and J by 4 bases, leaving 14 bases between them. Per the germline V gene, CDR1 is LGHDT and CDR2 is YNNKEL (reference sequence). The CDR3 has 15 amino acids. CDR3 DNA sequence: TGTGCCAGCAGCGGCTACGAGTCGGGCACCGGGGAGCTGTTTTTT. Translation gives CASSGYESGTGELFF.

In its sample, this clone was seen a few times. This sequence joins TRBV24-1 and TRBJ1-5, with 8 positions matching TRBD1. This CDR3 is 17 amino acids long. Germline CDR1 reads KGHDR; CDR2 reads SFDVKD. V gave up 4 bases and J gave up 7 bases; unmatched junction bases: 14. CDR3 coding DNA: TGTGCCACCAGTGAAAACCCGCAGGGGGCAGGCGGACAGCCCCAGCATTTT. It codes for CATSENPQGAGGQPQHF.

The V call is TRBV4-3, the J call TRBJ2-3; 14 bases are a match to TRBD2. Trimming at V came to 3 bases and at J to 10 bases, leaving 6 bases not matched to a gene. Germline CDR1 is LGHNA and CDR2 is YSLEER. The CDR3 is made up of 15 amino acids. The CDR3 DNA reads as TGCGCCAGCAGCCAGGGACTAGCGGGGGACGAGGCGCAGTATTTT. It encodes CASSQGLAGDEAQYF.

The gene calls are TRBV7-8 and TRBJ1-1; D perhaps matches TRBD1 (6 bases). This CDR3 is built from 15 residues. The V and J ends lost 0 bases and 0 bases respectively, with 8 bases between them. From germline, CDR1 is SGHVS and CDR2 FQNEAQ. CDR3 region: CASSLAGQLNTEAFF. CDR3 DNA: TGTGCCAGCAGCTTAGCTGGACAGTTGAACACTGAAGCTTTCTTT.

The chain couples TRBV7-2 to TRBJ2-1; 7 positions match TRBD1. Germline lookup yields CDR1 SGHTA and CDR2 FQGNSA. This CDR3 comprises 14 residues. Trimming took 6 bases from V and 4 from J; bases not matched to a gene: 6. CDR3 sequence: CASREGARYNEQFF. The CDR3 DNA reads TGTGCCAGCAGAGAGGGGGCACGTTACAATGAGCAGTTCTTC.

The chain uses TRBV19 and TRBJ2-1, with 9 bases that match TRBD2. In germline, CDR1 is LNHDA, CDR2 SQIVND (reference sequence). The length of the CDR3 is 19 residues. After removal of 4 bases from V and 6 bases from J, the junction contained 19 bases not matched to a gene. CDR3 coding DNA: TGTGCCAGTAGTACCGCAGCGGTAGGCGGCGGGGGGGCTGGCAATGAGCAGTTCTTC. Amino acids: CASSTAAVGGGGAGNEQFF.

The rearrangement links TRBV7-6 to TRBJ2-2; weak D call: TRBD2 (5 bases). The CDR3 is 14 residues long. From germline, CDR1 is SGHVS and CDR2 FNYEAQ. V was pared by 4 bases and J by 2 bases, with 8 bases between. DNA for the CDR3: TGTGCCAGCAGCTACGGACTTAACACCGGGGAGCTGTTTTTT. Protein sequence: CASSYGLNTGELFF. The complete variable domain, with remaining parts taken from reference TRBV7-6 and TRBJ2-2, reads GAGVSQSPRYKVTKRGQDVALRCDPISGHVSLYWYRQALGQGPEFLTYFNYEAQQDKSGLPNDRFSAERPEGSISTLTIQRTEQRDSAMYRCASSYGLNTGELFFGEGSRLTVL.

The CDR3, as DNA: TGTGCCAGCAGCCTTGACAGGGGTAGTGCCGGGGAGCTGTTTTTT. Amino acids: CASSLDRGSAGELFF. The chain links TRBV13 to TRBJ2-2; 8 bases agree with TRBD1. The CDR3 covers 15 residues. The V gene end was trimmed by 5 bases and the J gene end by 6 bases; junction bases not matched to a gene: 8. Germline CDR1 and CDR2: PRHDT and FYEKMQ (reference sequence).

This clone came up a few times. Other nucleotide sequences from this sample produce the same CDR3. J is TRBJ2-7 and V is TRBV28, with D uncertain. From germline, CDR1 is MDHEN and CDR2 SYDVKM. V dropped 3 bases and J dropped 2 bases, with 5 bases sitting between them. CDR3 size: 12 residues. CDR3 sequence: CASSFSTYEQYF. CDR3 sequence (DNA): TGTGCCAGCAGTTTTAGTACCTACGAGCAGTACTTC. Combining the CDR3 with reference TRBV28 and TRBJ2-7 gives the whole variable domain DVKVTQSSRYLVKRTGEKVFLECVQDMDHENMFWYRQDPGLGLRLIYFSYDVKMKEKGDIPEGYSVSREKKERFSLILESASTNQTSMYLCASSFSTYEQYFGPGTRLTVT.

This sequence joins TRBV11-2 and TRBJ2-1; D unclear. The germline V and J ends were trimmed by 6 bases and 3 bases, with 6 bases remaining between them. CDR3 size: 12 residues. CDR1 and CDR2 (germline): SGHAT, FQNNGV. The CDR3 DNA sequence: TGTGCCAGCAGATTGTACTACAATGAGCAGTTCTTC. This translates into CASRLYYNEQFF.

The chain combines TRBV13 with TRBJ1-1; D is uncertain. Germline assignment: CDR1 PRHDT and CDR2 FYEKMQ (reference sequence). The CDR3 runs to 12 residues. The V end was cut by 5 bases, the J end by 8 bases, with 12 bases between. The CDR3 reads CASSRQRDEAFF. For the CDR3, the DNA is TGTGCCAGCAGCCGACAACGTGACGAAGCTTTCTTT.

The chain is built from TRBV1 and TRBJ2-4; the table's TRBD2 call for D was not verified on the DNA. TRBV1 is described as a pseudogene. The CDR3 spans 18 residues. The CDR3 coding sequence is TGCACCAGCAGTCATGAAATTACGCGGCGGGAGGGTCAGAACATTCAGTACTTC. It specifies CTSSHEITRREGQNIQYF.

The rearrangement uses TRBV5-1 and TRBJ1-3, with D tentatively TRBD1 (6 bases). Deletions cut 3 bases from V and 4 bases from J, with 14 bases between. The CDR3 sequence is 15 residues long. Germline assignment: CDR1 SGHRS and CDR2 YFSETQ. The CDR3 coding sequence is TGCGCCAGCAGCTCCTCGGCAGGGGAGGGAAACACCATATATTTT. Its protein product is CASSSSAGEGNTIYF. Based on the CDR3 plus reference TRBV5-1 and TRBJ1-3, the full variable domain is KAGVTQTPRYLIKTRGQQVTLSCSPISGHRSVSWYQQTPGQGLQFLFEYFSETQRNKGNFPGRFSGRQFSNSRSEMNVSTLELGDSALYLCASSSSAGEGNTIYFGEGSWLTVV.

The V and J genes are TRBV29-1 and TRBJ1-2, with 8 bases that match TRBD1. Germline CDR1 reads SQVTM; CDR2 reads ANQGSEA. With V trimmed by 0 bases and J by 5 bases, 5 bases remained unmatched. The length of the CDR3 is 14 residues. This chain's CDR3 is CSVEDLGTGYGYTF. The CDR3 nucleotides read TGCAGCGTTGAAGATCTCGGGACAGGATATGGCTACACCTTC. Filled out from reference TRBV29-1 and TRBJ1-2, the complete variable domain reads SAVISQKPSRDICQRGTSLTIQCQVDSQVTMMFWYRQQPGQSLTLIATANQGSEATYESGFVIDKFPISRPNLTFSTLTVSNMSPEDSSIYLCSVEDLGTGYGYTFGSGTRLTVV.

The chain recombines TRBV30 with TRBJ1-2; 9 nucleotides agree with TRBD1. J lost 4 bases, V lost 4 bases, and 4 bases had no gene match. The CDR3 extends over 13 amino acids. The germline CDR1 and CDR2 sequences are GTSNPN and SVGIG (reference sequence). CDR3 DNA: TGTGCCTGGACAAAACAGGGGGCCTATGGCTACACCTTC. As protein: CAWTKQGAYGYTF.

The genes are TRBV28 and TRBJ1-2; 7 bases map to TRBD1. V lost 10 bases, J lost 1 base, and 18 bases stayed unmatched. The CDR3 is 17 residues long. Germline V gives CDR1 MDHEN, CDR2 SYDVKM. The CDR3 DNA reads TGTGCCACCTCGAGTGGCGAGACAGGGAAACTTAACTATGGCTACACCTTC. Translating it yields CATSSGETGKLNYGYTF.

The CDR3 nucleotides read TGTGCCAGCAGTGAAACTGGAACAAAGTCCCTAGGCGAGCAGTACTTC. It translates to CASSETGTKSLGEQYF. The chain links TRBV2 to TRBJ2-7; no clear D gene. V lost 2 bases, J lost 6 bases, and 20 bases lay in between. Germline CDR1 is SNHLY and CDR2 is FYNNEI. This CDR3 spans 16 amino acids.